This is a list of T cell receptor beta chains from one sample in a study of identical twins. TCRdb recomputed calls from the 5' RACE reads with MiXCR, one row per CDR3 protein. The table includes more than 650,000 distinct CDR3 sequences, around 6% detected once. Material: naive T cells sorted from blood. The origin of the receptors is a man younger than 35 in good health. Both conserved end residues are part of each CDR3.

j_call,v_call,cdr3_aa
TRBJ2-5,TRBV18,CASSPPSGTVQGTQYF
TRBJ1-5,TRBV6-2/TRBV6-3,CASSYGNNQPQHF
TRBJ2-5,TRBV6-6,CASCGVRGETQYF
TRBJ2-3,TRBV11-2,CASSPGRRAADTQYF
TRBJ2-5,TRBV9,CASSVQTGPQETQYF
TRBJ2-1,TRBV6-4,CASSPGLADSYNEQFF
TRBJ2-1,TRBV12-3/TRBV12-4,CASLNRGIYNEQFF
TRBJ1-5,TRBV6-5,CASSLIPDSNQPQHF
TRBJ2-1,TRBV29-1,CSVEDYRLKQFF
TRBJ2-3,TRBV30,CAWSSGTGAYMQYF
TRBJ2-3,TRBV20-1,CSASPGPLGDTQYF
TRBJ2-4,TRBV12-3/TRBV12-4,CASSSDRVGNIQYF
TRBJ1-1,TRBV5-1,CASSLGEGWTEAFF
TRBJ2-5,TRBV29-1,CSVSDRATTTQYF
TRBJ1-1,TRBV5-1,CASSLADKRGVTEAFF
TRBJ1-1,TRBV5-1,CASSLVPLNTEAFF
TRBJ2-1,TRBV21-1,CASSSPWVSGLANEQFF
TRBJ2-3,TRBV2,CASYNPGLSTDTQYF
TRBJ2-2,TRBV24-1,CATSDLRAGVATGELFF
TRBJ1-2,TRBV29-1,CSVVLGDVGYTF
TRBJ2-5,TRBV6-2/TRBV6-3,CASSYRTDVETQYF
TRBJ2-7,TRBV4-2,CASSQEVRTSSYEQYF
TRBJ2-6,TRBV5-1,CASSFLAGNSGANVLTF
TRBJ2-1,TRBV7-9,CASRPDSGNEQFF
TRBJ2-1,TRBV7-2,CAGSDLERTYNEQFF
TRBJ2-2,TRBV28,CASYSGTANTGELFF
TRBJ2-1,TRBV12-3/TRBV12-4,CASSLRAGVNRNEQFF
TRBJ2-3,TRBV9,CASSPLGHSTDTQYF
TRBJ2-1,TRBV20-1,CSAMDRGHYNEQFF
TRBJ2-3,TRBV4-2,CASSQRGLAGETDTQYF
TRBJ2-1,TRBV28,CASSQTSTNEQFF
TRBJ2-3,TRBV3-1,CASSQVLTSGSTDTQYF
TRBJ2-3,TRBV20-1,CSARLRSGDTQYF
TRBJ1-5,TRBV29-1,CSVETGGNQPQHF
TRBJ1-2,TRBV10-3,CAISEAQLRDYGYTF
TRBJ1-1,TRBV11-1,CASSFQDMNTEAFF
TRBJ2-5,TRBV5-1,CASSLNPGTSGRRGETQYF
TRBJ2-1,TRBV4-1,CASSWGGSYNEQFF
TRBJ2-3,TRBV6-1,CASSRREGHDTQYF
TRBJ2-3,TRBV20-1,CSVGREALPRYF
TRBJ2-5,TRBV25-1,CASSPRGHETQYF
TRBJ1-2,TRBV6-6,CASTDRNYGYTF
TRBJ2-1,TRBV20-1,CSAGDIGLAGINNEQFF